One sample yielded the 15 T cell receptor beta chains listed below, sequenced in a study of T cells in Graves' hyperthyroidism and ophthalmopathy. Template material for amplifying TCR beta CDR3 regions consisted of RNA transcripts. With the HTBI primer set, the TCR CDR3 went through a first round of RT-PCR. TCRdb itself ran the multiplex PCR reads through MiXCR, one entry per CDR3 protein. Of a few hundred thousand distinct CDR3 sequences in the sample, 15% to 17% were seen once. The sample consisted of blood. These receptor sequences come from a woman aged 25 to 39 with Graves' hyperthyroidism.

This clonotype was seen more than once but under ten times. A read error may explain this, as a much larger clone is one base away. The CDR3 DNA is TGTGCCAGCAGCTTTTCCAGGGGCACAGATACGCAGTATTTT. Its translation: CASSFSRGTDTQYF. The V gene is TRBV11-2, the J gene TRBJ2-3; the D gene is possibly TRBD1 (5 bases). In germline, CDR1 is SGHAT, CDR2 FQNNGV. V shed 3 bases and J shed 1 base, with 8 bases lying between them. This CDR3 is built from 14 residues.

This clonotype was found a few times. This chain uses TRBV6-1 with TRBJ1-2; TRBD1 aligns across 8 bases. This CDR3 contains 13 residues. After removal of 4 bases from V and 11 bases from J, the junction contained 9 bases not matched to a gene. CDR1 is MNHNS and CDR2 is SASEGT in the germline V gene. The CDR3 reads CASSGPGQEIYTF. The CDR3 DNA is TGTGCCAGCAGTGGTCCGGGACAGGAAATTTACACCTTC.

This clonotype was counted many times. The rearrangement uses TRBV28 and TRBJ2-1; the D is unclear. V was clipped by 2 bases and J by 3 bases, with 17 bases between them. The CDR3 spans 17 residues. Germline CDR1 reads MDHEN; CDR2 reads SYDVKM. The CDR3 DNA follows: TGTGCCAGCAGTTTACTGTCTAGGCCCTCTGGCTACAATGAGCAGTTCTTC. As protein: CASSLLSRPSGYNEQFF.

This clonotype was detected ten times or more. The chain joins TRBV28 to TRBJ2-5; 10 positions match TRBD2. The germline V gene encodes CDR1 MDHEN and CDR2 SYDVKM. Losses at the gene ends were 6 bases for V and 13 bases for J; bases not matched to a gene: 14. The CDR3 contains 14 residues. In DNA form, the CDR3 reads TGTGCCAGCAGCCCCGGGAGGCTAGCGGGAGTTGGGTACTTC. Protein sequence: CASSPGRLAGVGYF.

The CDR3 reads CASSVNAGTSYPGELFF. In DNA, the CDR3 is TGTGCCAGCAGCGTAAACGCCGGGACTAGCTACCCCGGGGAGCTGTTTTTT. The chain employs TRBV7-9 and TRBJ2-2, with 9 positions matching TRBD2. This CDR3 is built from 17 residues. V shed 5 bases, J shed 6 bases, and the junction held 13 bases outside the gene matches. Germline values: CDR1 SEHNR, CDR2 FQNEAQ (reference sequence).

V is TRBV29-1 and J is TRBJ1-2, with a tentative D call TRBD1 (6 bases). Germline lookup yields CDR1 SQVTM and CDR2 ANQGSEA. CDR3 length: 12 amino acids. With 4 bases removed from V and 7 bases from J, the gap between germline ends came to 13 bases. The CDR3 loop is CSVVSQGIGYTF. CDR3 in DNA: TGCAGCGTTGTTAGTCAGGGGATTGGCTACACCTTC.

This clonotype has at least ten counts. The V gene is TRBV7-2, the J gene TRBJ2-2, with D perhaps TRBD2 (5 bases). Deletions cut 0 bases from V and 6 bases from J, with 11 bases between. CDR1 SGHTA and CDR2 FQGNSA come from the germline V gene. This CDR3 comprises 15 residues. The CDR3 loop reads CASSLAFSGSGELFF. CDR3 nucleotides: TGTGCCAGCAGCTTAGCTTTTTCGGGGTCCGGGGAGCTGTTTTTT.

This clonotype was detected ten times or more. V is TRBV6-2 or TRBV6-3 and J is TRBJ2-7, with 8 positions matching TRBD2. The CDR3 totals 14 residues. Germline CDR1 is MNHEY and CDR2 is SVGEGT. Trimming cost V 3 bases and J 3 bases; bases outside gene matches: 4. The CDR3 DNA reads as TGTGCCAGCAGTTATAGAAGCGGGAGCTACGAGCAGTACTTC. It yields the protein CASSYRSGSYEQYF.

The table lists this clonotype with many counts. The rearrangement links TRBV28 to TRBJ2-7; the D call may be TRBD1 or TRBD2 (5 bases each). Germline CDR1 reads MDHEN; CDR2 reads SYDVKM. Trimming took 6 bases from V and 0 from J, leaving 15 bases between them. The CDR3 is 15 amino acids. The CDR3 nucleotides are TGTGCCAGCAGATGGGGACGGACCAGCTCCTACGAGCAGTACTTC. This gives the protein CASRWGRTSSYEQYF.

This clonotype showed up many times. V gene TRBV7-9 combines with J gene TRBJ2-5, with D possibly being TRBD1 (6 bases). This CDR3 is built from 14 residues. Trimming took 2 bases from V and 4 from J, leaving 11 bases between them. Germline V gene data show CDR1 as SEHNR and CDR2 as FQNEAQ (reference sequence). The CDR3 bases are TGTGCCAGCAGCTTAACAGGGATAGGAGAGACCCAGTACTTC. Translated, it gives CASSLTGIGETQYF.

The chain couples TRBV10-3 to TRBJ1-5; a weak D match, TRBD1 (6 bases). Per germline, CDR1 ENHRY and CDR2 SYGVKD. Trimming cost V 6 bases and J 6 bases, with 12 bases left between them. CDR3 length: 13 amino acids. The CDR3: CAIRGASGQPQHF. CDR3 coding DNA: TGTGCCATCAGGGGGGCTTCGGGTCAGCCCCAGCATTTT.

V gene TRBV11-2 combines with J gene TRBJ2-5; D remains ambiguous. Germline loops: CDR1 SGHAT, CDR2 FQNNGV. V was clipped by 7 bases and J by 1 base, with 19 bases between them. The CDR3 covers 16 residues. Written as DNA, the CDR3 is TGTGCCAGCATTAACCTCATCGGAGCAGGCCAAGAGACCCAGTACTTC. Its protein is CASINLIGAGQETQYF.

This clonotype was recorded a few times. The chain recombines TRBV27 with TRBJ2-1, with 14 bases that match TRBD2. V was pared by 4 bases and J by 7 bases, with 6 bases of the junction left unmatched. This CDR3 is 16 amino acids long. The germline V gene has CDR1 MNHEY and CDR2 SMNVEV (reference sequence). CDR3: CASSSRLAGGWNEQFF. DNA of the CDR3: TGTGCCAGCAGTTCCCGACTAGCGGGAGGGTGGAATGAGCAGTTCTTC.

This clonotype has a count of ten or more. The chain joins TRBV12-3 or TRBV12-4 to TRBJ1-1; D not certain. The CDR3 has 15 residues. Trimming pared 2 bases from V and 0 bases from J, leaving 10 bases between. This CDR3 is CASSLKHSLNTEAFF. The CDR3 coding sequence is TGTGCCAGCAGTTTAAAGCACAGTCTGAACACTGAAGCTTTCTTT.

The V gene is TRBV27, the J gene TRBJ2-3; D possibly matches TRBD1 or TRBD2 (5 bases each). Deletions cut 0 bases from V and 8 bases from J, with 18 bases between. This CDR3 has 16 amino acids. Germline CDR1 is MNHEY and CDR2 is SMNVEV (reference sequence). The CDR3 region is CASSLSGEGPAGTQYF. CDR3 sequence (DNA): TGTGCCAGCAGTTTATCGGGTGAGGGGCCGGCGGGTACGCAGTATTTT.